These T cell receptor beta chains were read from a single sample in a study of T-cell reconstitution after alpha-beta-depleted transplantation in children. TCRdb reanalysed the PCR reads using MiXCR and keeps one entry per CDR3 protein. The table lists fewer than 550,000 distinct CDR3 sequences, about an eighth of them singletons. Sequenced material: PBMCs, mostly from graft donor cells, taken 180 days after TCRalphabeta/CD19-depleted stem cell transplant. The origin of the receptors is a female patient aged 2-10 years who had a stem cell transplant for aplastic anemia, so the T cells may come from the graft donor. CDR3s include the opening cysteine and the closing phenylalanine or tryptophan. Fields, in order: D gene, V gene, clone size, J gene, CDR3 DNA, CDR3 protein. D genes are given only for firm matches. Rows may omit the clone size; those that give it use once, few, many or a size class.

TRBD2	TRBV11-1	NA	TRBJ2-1	TGTGCCAGCAGCTTAGGGGGGATACTAGCGACAGCCTACAATGAGCAGTTCTTC	CASSLGGILATAYNEQFF
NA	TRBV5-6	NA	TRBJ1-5	TGTGCCAGCAGCTTGGAAGGGGCGAGCAATCAGCCCCAGCATTTT	CASSLEGASNQPQHF
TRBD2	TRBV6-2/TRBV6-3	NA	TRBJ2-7	TGTGCCAGCAGTTTGGGACTAGCGGGGGGCCTTAGCTCCTACGAGCAGTACTTC	CASSLGLAGGLSSYEQYF
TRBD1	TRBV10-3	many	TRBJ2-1	TGTGCCATCAGTGAGGGACAGGGTCTTACCAATGAGCAGTTCTTC	CAISEGQGLTNEQFF
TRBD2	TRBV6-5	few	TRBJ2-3	TGTGCCAGCAGTTACTCGGCTAGCGGGAGGGAGATTTCGCAGTATTTT	CASSYSASGREISQYF
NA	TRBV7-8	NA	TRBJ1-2	TGTGCCAGCAGCTTATTCTCCTATGGCTACACCTTC	CASSLFSYGYTF
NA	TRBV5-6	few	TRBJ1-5	TGTGCCAGCAGCTTATCGGTTGGTCAGCCCCAGCATTTT	CASSLSVGQPQHF
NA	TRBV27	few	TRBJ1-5	TGTGCCAGCAGCTTGACAGCTTTCAATCAGCCCCAGCATTTT	CASSLTAFNQPQHF
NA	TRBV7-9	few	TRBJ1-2	TGTGCCAGCAGCCGAACCGCCGTTCCTAAGAGTGGCTACACCTTC	CASSRTAVPKSGYTF
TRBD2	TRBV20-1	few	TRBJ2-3	TGCAGTGCTACCCTTGGGACTAGCGGGTATACGCAGTATTTT	CSATLGTSGYTQYF
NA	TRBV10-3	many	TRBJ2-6	TGTGCCATCAGCCTGGGACCGAGCTCTGGGGCCAACGTCCTGACTTTC	CAISLGPSSGANVLTF
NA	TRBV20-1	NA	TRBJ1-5	TGCAGTGCTAGTCGACATCGCCGGCAGCCCCAGCATTTC	CSASRHRRQPQHF
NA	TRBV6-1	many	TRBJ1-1	TGTGCCAGCAGTGGATGGTTTCCGAACACTGAAGCTTTCTTT	CASSGWFPNTEAFF
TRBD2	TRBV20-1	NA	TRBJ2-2	TGCAGTGCTAGAGATCTTCGGACTAGCGGGACCACCGGGGAGCTGTTTTTT	CSARDLRTSGTTGELFF
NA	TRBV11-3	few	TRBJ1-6	TGTGCCAGCAGCTTAGTGTCCGGGGTGGCTAGCTCCTATAATTCACCCCTCCACTTT	CASSLVSGVASSYNSPLHF
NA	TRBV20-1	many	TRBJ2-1	TGCAGTGCCCAAACGGAGATATCCGACTACAATGAGCAGTTCTTC	CSAQTEISDYNEQFF
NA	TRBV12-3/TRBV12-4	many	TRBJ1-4	TGTGCCAGCAGTTTACAGGTCCTAACTAATGAAAAACTGTTTTTT	CASSLQVLTNEKLFF
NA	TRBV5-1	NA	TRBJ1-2	TGCGCCAGCAGCTTCCTTACCATAACTAACTATGGCTACACCTTC	CASSFLTITNYGYTF
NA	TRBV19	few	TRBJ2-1	TGTGCCAGTACCTTCAGCAGCGACCTCAATGAGCAGTTCTTC	CASTFSSDLNEQFF
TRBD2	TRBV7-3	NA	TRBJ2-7	TGTGCCAGCAGCCCGGGGGGGGCGGAGCAGTACTTC	CASSPGGAEQYF
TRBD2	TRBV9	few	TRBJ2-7	TGTGCCAGCAGCCTTCGGGGGGAGCAGTACGAGCAGTACTTC	CASSLRGEQYEQYF
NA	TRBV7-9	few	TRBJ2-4	TGTGCCAGCAGCTTAAACCTAGCCAAAAACATTCAGTACTTC	CASSLNLAKNIQYF
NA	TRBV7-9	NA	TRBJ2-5	TGTGCCAGCTTAAAGCGGTACCAAGAGACCCAGTACTTC	CASLKRYQETQYF
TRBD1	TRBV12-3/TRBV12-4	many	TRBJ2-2	TGTGCCAGCAGTTGGGACAGGGGCACCGGGGAGCTGTTTTTT	CASSWDRGTGELFF
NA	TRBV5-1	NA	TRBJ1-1	TGCGCCAGCAGCCCGATTACCGGGACGGCGACCACTGAAGCTTTCTTT	CASSPITGTATTEAFF
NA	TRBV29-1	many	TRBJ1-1	TGCAGCGTTGAAGAACCGATGTACACTGAAGCTTTCTTT	CSVEEPMYTEAFF
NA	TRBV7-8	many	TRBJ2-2	TGTGCCAGCAGCCTAGCCGGACACAGCACCGGGGAGCTGTTTTTT	CASSLAGHSTGELFF
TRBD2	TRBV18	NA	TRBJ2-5	TGTGCCAGCTCACCACCTAGGACTAGCGGCCAAGAGACCCAGTACTTC	CASSPPRTSGQETQYF
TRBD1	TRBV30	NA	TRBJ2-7	TGTGCCTGGAGTGGCCGGGACAGGGGCTACGAGCAGTACTTC	CAWSGRDRGYEQYF